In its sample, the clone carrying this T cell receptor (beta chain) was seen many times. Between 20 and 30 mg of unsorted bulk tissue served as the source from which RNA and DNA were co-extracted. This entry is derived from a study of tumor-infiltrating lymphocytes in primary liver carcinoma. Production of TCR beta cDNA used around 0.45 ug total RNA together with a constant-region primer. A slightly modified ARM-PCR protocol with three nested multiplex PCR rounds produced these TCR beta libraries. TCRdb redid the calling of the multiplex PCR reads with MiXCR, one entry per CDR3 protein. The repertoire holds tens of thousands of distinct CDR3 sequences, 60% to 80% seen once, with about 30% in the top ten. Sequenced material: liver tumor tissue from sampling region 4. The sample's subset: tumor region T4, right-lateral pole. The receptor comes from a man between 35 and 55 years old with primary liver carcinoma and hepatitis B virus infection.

Here the CDR3 reads CASSVRVGTEQFF. The CDR3 coding sequence is TGTGCCAGCAGTGTGAGGGTCGGAACGGAGCAGTTCTTC. This chain links TRBV28 with TRBJ2-1, with TRBD2 as a possible D gene (5 bases). Trimming removed 5 bases at V and 10 bases at J, with 15 bases between. This CDR3 spans 13 amino acids. CDR1 MDHEN and CDR2 SYDVKM come from the germline V gene.